The T cell receptor beta chain described here comes from a study of control samples from healthy donors and cancer patients. The germline V gene has CDR1 MDHEN and CDR2 SYDVKM. CDR3 length: 14 amino acids. The ends were cut back, 3 bases at V and 0 bases at J, with 3 bases in the middle. Assay: immunoSEQ multiplex PCR; the TCRdb copy retains only in-frame clones and omits some. The data hold 150,000 to 200,000 clones, with around 90% observed a single time. Source material: blood. The chain is built from TRBV28 and TRBJ2-6; D remains ambiguous. This TCR came from a woman aged 30 to 39 in good health. The chain's CDR3 is CASSFYSGANVLTF. CDR3 sequence (DNA): TGTGCCAGCAGTTTTTACTCTGGGGCCAACGTCCTGACTTTC.